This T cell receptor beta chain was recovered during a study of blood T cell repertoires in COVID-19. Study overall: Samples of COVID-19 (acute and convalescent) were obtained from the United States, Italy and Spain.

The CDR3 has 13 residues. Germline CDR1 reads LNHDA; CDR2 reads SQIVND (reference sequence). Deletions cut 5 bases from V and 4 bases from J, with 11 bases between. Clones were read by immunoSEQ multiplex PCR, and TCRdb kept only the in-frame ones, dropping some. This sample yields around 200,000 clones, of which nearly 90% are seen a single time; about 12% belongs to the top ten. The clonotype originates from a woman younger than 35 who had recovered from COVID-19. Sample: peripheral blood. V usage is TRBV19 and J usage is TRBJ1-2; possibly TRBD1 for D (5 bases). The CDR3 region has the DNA TGTGCCAGTAGTGTTCAGGGAAGCTATGGCTACACCTTC. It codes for CASSVQGSYGYTF.